A single T cell receptor beta chain is shown here with its context. Its specificity is not known. These data come from a study of shared clonotypes between healthy human individuals. Replicate PCRs run on sorted subsets employed approximately 200 ng DNA, approximately 30,000 T cell genomes. Sequencing used immunoSEQ multiplex PCR; TCRdb keeps in-frame clones, though not all of them. The data show under 1 million clones, with approximately 97% seen just once and less than 0.3% held by the top ten. Terminally differentiated effector memory CD45RA+ cells were excluded from the naive CD8 cells, which were CD45RO-negative and positively selected for CCR7. All donors were healthy HIV-negative adults lacking recent acute infections or vaccinations. V shed 0 bases and J shed 7 bases, with 10 bases lying between them. The CDR3 contains 14 residues. Germline V gene lookup returns CDR1 SGHVS and CDR2 FNYEAQ. Study conclusions and caveats: Approximately 5.1% was the fraction of naive CD4 clonotypes found shared across a few donors.

The J gene is TRBJ2-1, the V gene TRBV7-6, with D uncertain. The receptor was isolated from a man in his thirties or forties in good health. Sequenced: naive CD8+ T cells sorted from blood. This CDR3 reads CASSLAWGMNEQFF. CDR3 DNA sequence: TGTGCCAGCAGCTTAGCATGGGGAATGAATGAGCAGTTCTTC.